This T cell receptor (beta chain) is drawn from a study of beta chain features in type 1 diabetes (dated by TCRdb to 2017 to 2018). Regarding the research as a whole: No differences in mean age, gender distribution, total cell number or subset yield were found between patients and healthy donors. A total of roughly 100,000,000 sorted cells were examined across all samples, and the number of cells per subset was strongly correlated with RNA yield. In the study, TCRB repertoires of sorted circulating CD4+ T cell subsets from recently diagnosed type 1 diabetes patients were compared with those of matched healthy donors. Naive and central memory subsets were obtained from all 30 or so donors, but regulatory and stem cell-like memory subsets were isolated from only 8 patients and about 8 healthy donors. Here is what the overall study found, with its caveats: The naive, central memory and regulatory TCRB repertoires appeared to resemble one another more closely among patients than among healthy donors. At VDJ recombination sites, type 1 diabetes patients had fewer insertions and more deleted nucleotides, which implies abnormalities in thymic rearrangement. Because cDNA rather than genomic DNA was sequenced, highly expressing activated cells could have been over-represented, although no difference in activation and CD3 levels was found between groups. In all four CD4+ subsets, TCRB CDR3 length was moderately but significantly shorter in type 1 diabetes patients. Shorter templates might be favored by PCR, yet because patient and control samples were amplified and corrected together, any such skew would affect both groups equally. HLA sub-analyses involved small numbers of individuals, so any influence of HLA type on TCRB rearrangement remained unresolved.

Turning to this clone: Its antigen specificity is not known. No much larger clone is present one base from it, and per-base qualities are unavailable.

Between the V and J ends, shortened by 4 bases and 3 bases respectively, the junction contains 6 bases. Reading the germline V gene gives CDR1 SQVTM and CDR2 ANQGSEA. Reading from cysteine to phenylalanine, the CDR3 counts 12 amino acids. The only DNA kept is the CDR3, 36 bases in frame from the first base. All of the isolated RNA was reverse transcribed with the High Capacity cDNA Reverse Transcription Kit, so expressed TCRB transcripts were sequenced. Naive, central memory and regulatory T cell samples underwent deep immunoSEQ sequencing, averaging around 4 million total reads per sample. Sorted cells were lysed in RLT buffer and RNA was extracted with DNase-treated RNeasy Micro or Mini kits, depending on cell number. To prevent cross-contamination, each cell subset was processed individually, whereas patient and healthy donor samples were processed jointly. TCRB sequences were amplified from cDNA with the immunoSEQ multiplex PCR, producing 87-bp fragments spanning the CDR3 region. Amplicons were sequenced on the Illumina HiSeq platform. For the original study's pipeline: Synthetic template baselines were used to correct PCR bias computationally, reads within Hamming distance 2 were collapsed together, and singletons that could not be merged were discarded. Reads were aligned to IMGT to assign V, D and J genes, CDR3 length, and insertions or deletions at six rearrangement sites. Within each subset, clonotype counts were normalized to sorted cell number, and only after that were true diversity and Gini coefficients computed with the tcR R package. The overlap coefficient, calculated on TCRB nucleotide sequences, was used to measure repertoire sharing. The clones in this table, taken by TCRdb from immuneACCESS, are in-frame only. Not every clone is retained; where verified, under half of the shortfall comes from an unresolved V gene, and the cause of the rest is unknown. The DNA was the basis for D and trimming; V, J and clone size are from that table. In all, the sample holds about 28,000 clones, and 65% of those were seen once. Approximately 2.5% of the sample belongs to the ten largest clones.

Each donor gave one peripheral blood draw, roughly 0.12 L on average, collected into heparinised tubes. Using a panel that included CD45RO, CCR7, CD25, CD127, CD95 and CD27, naive, central memory, regulatory and stem cell-like memory CD4+ T cells were sorted on a BD FACSAria II. All sorted populations exceeded 98% purity. PBMCs were isolated immediately by Lymphoprep density gradient centrifugation and stained directly without culture. To minimize batch effects, samples were stained and sorted in pairs, one healthy donor with one patient per experiment. The sequencing input was Tregs from blood. Taken with the paper, the label for cell subset or site translates to: regulatory CD4+ T cells. The chain was built from TRBV29-1 and TRBJ2-2; perhaps TRBD1 is the D gene, with 6 bases matching. This receptor was obtained from a woman younger than 45 with type 1 diabetes. The encoded CDR3 is CSVGQDTGELFF. The nucleotides read TGCAGCGTTGGACAGGACACCGGGGAGCTGTTTTTT.